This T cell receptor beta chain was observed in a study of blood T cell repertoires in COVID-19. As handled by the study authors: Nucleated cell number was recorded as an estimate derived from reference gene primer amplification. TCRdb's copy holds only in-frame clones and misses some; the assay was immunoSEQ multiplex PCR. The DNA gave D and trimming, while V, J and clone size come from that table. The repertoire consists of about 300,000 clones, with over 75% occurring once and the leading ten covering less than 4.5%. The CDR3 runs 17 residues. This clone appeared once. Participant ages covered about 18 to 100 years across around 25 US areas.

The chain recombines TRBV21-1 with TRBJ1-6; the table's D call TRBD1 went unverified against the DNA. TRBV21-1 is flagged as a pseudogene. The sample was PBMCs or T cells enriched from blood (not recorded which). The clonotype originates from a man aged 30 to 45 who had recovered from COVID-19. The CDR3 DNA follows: TGTGCCAGCAGCAAAGAGAGGACACTTATCTATAATTCACCCCTCCACTTT. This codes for CASSKERTLIYNSPLHF.